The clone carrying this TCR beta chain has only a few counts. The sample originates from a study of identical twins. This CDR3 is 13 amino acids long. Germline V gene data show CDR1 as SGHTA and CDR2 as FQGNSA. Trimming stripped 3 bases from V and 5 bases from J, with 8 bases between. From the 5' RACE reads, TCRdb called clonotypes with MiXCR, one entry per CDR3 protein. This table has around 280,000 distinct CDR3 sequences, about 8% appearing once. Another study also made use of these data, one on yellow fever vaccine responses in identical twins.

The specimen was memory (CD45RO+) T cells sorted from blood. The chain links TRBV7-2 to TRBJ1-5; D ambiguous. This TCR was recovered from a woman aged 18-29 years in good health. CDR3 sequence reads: CASSFQVYQPQHF. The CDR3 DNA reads TGTGCCAGCAGCTTCCAGGTTTATCAGCCCCAGCATTTT. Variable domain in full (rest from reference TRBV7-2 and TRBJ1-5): GAGVSQSPSNKVTEKGKDVELRCDPISGHTALYWYRQSLGQGLEFLIYFQGNSAPDKSGLPSDRFSAERTGGSVSTLTIQRTQQEDSAVYLCASSFQVYQPQHFGDGTRLSIL.